These 22 T cell receptor beta chains originate from one sample sequenced in a study of CD8+CD57+ T cells in acquired aplastic anemia. The patients chosen for sequencing had shown expansion of CD8+CD57+ cells (detected by flow cytometry). Genomic DNA was employed as the template in profiling TCR beta VDJ and CDR3. TCRdb fed the reads into MiXCR, producing one record per CDR3 protein. The repertoire consists of under 200,000 distinct CDR3 sequences, with around 52% occurring once and the leading ten covering roughly 30%. The sequencing input was sorted CD4+, CD8+, or CD8+CD57+ T cells (not recorded which) from PBMCs. These receptors all come from a human donor with aplastic anemia.

This rearrangement joins TRBV6-2 or TRBV6-3 to TRBJ2-2, with TRBD2 as a possible D gene (6 bases). CDR1 MNHEY and CDR2 SVGEGT come from the germline V gene. Trimming took off 1 base at V and 6 bases at J, with 24 bases between the two ends. This CDR3 has 19 residues. CDR3 bases: TGTGCCAGCAGTTACTTCATGGCGGGACCCCCGTCAGACGCCGGGGAGCTGTTTTTT. The encoded protein is CASSYFMAGPPSDAGELFF.

This clonotype has ten or more counts. The chain links TRBV9 to TRBJ2-7, with 9 nucleotides matching TRBD1. After removal of 0 bases from V and 5 bases from J, the junction contained 6 bases not matched to a gene. In germline, CDR1 is SGDLS, CDR2 YYNGEE. The CDR3 covers 15 residues. CDR3 in amino acids: CASSVGRTGVHEQYF. For the CDR3, the DNA is TGTGCCAGCAGCGTAGGCCGGACAGGGGTCCACGAGCAGTACTTC.

This clonotype was observed many times. V is TRBV6-5 and J is TRBJ2-6; D could derive from TRBD1 or TRBD2 (5 bases each). From germline, CDR1 is MNHEY and CDR2 SVGAGI. CDR3 length equals 18 residues. Trimming removed 2 bases at V and 0 bases at J, with 14 bases between. Here the CDR3 DNA reads TGTGCCAGCAGTTACCCCGGGACGGTGATCTCTGGGGCCAACGTCCTGACTTTC. It is translated as CASSYPGTVISGANVLTF.

This clonotype is medium-sized (0.01 to 0.1%) within its sample. The rearrangement uses TRBV9 and TRBJ2-5, with 9 bases that match TRBD2. Losses at the gene ends were 0 bases for V and 4 bases for J; bases not matched to a gene: 7. This CDR3 contains 16 residues. The germline V gene has CDR1 SGDLS and CDR2 YYNGEE. The CDR3 DNA follows: TGTGCCAGCAGCGTAGAAGGGACTAGCTCCGGAGAGACCCAGTACTTC. As protein: CASSVEGTSSGETQYF.

This clonotype has only one observation. V is TRBV24-1 and J is TRBJ2-5, with TRBD2 identical over 10 bases. The germline V gene encodes CDR1 KGHDR and CDR2 SFDVKD. The CDR3 sequence is 12 residues long. V shed 11 bases and J 3 bases; nucleotides not matched to a gene: 2. DNA of the CDR3: TGTGCCAGAGGACTAGCGGAAGAGACCCAGTACTTC. Protein product: CARGLAEETQYF.

As DNA, the CDR3 is TGTGCCAGCATAACTAGCGGGGCCCCGGGAAAGACCCAGTACTTC. As protein: CASITSGAPGKTQYF. V and J are TRBV7-8 and TRBJ2-5; 10 positions match TRBD2. The CDR3 is made up of 15 amino acids. Trimming at V came to 7 bases and at J to 6 bases, leaving 11 bases not matched to a gene. Germline CDR1 SGHVS, CDR2 FQNEAQ.

In its sample, this clonotype was seen many times. V and J are TRBV14 and TRBJ2-7; no firm D call. Per the germline V gene, CDR1 is SGHDN and CDR2 is FVKESK. The CDR3 covers 13 residues. V shed 3 bases and J shed 3 bases, with 9 bases lying between them. The CDR3, as DNA: TGTGCCAGCAGCCAGGAACGGTACTACGAGCAGTACTTC. Translation: CASSQERYYEQYF.

The table lists this clonotype with many counts. CDR3 nucleotides: TGTGCCAGCAGTTTTCTAGCGGGGGGAGTAGATGAGCAGTTCTTC. Its translation: CASSFLAGGVDEQFF. The chain employs TRBV6-1 and TRBJ2-1; 11 nucleotides match TRBD2. V trimming: 5 bases; J trimming: 8 bases; junction bases outside the gene matches: 8. The CDR3 has 15 residues. Germline V lookup: CDR1 MNHNS, CDR2 SASEGT.

This chain joins TRBV19 and TRBJ2-7; possible D gene TRBD1, 6 bases. Germline CDR1 and CDR2: LNHDA and SQIVND (reference sequence). This CDR3 spans 14 amino acids. V lost 5 bases to trimming and J lost 2 bases, with 13 bases between them. The chain's CDR3 is CASSDRMPTYEQYF. DNA for the CDR3: TGTGCCAGTAGTGACAGGATGCCAACCTACGAGCAGTACTTC.

The V and J genes are TRBV24-1 and TRBJ2-3; D call uncertain. The V gene's germline CDR1 is KGHDR and CDR2 SFDVKD. The CDR3 runs to 11 residues. With 4 bases removed from V and 6 bases from J, the gap between germline ends came to 4 bases. CDR3 coding DNA: TGTGCCACCAGTGAGTGGGATACGCAGTATTTT. Encoded protein: CATSEWDTQYF.

The chain couples TRBV20-1 to TRBJ2-7; D gene ambiguous. Deletions cut 5 bases from V and 2 bases from J, with 19 bases between. The length of the CDR3 is 15 residues. CDR1 and CDR2 (germline): DFQATT, SNEGSKA (reference sequence). The CDR3 DNA sequence: TGCAGTGCTTCTACCCAACAAACGATAGCCTACGAGCAGTACTTC. Translation gives CSASTQQTIAYEQYF.

The J gene is TRBJ1-1, the V gene TRBV29-1; D is perhaps TRBD1 (5 bases). CDR3 length: 15 residues. Trimming shortened V by 7 bases and J by 2 bases, and 20 bases separated the two germline ends. Germline V gene lookup returns CDR1 SQVTM and CDR2 ANQGSEA. The CDR3 protein is CSGATSRGVNTEAFF. CDR3 sequence (DNA): TGCAGCGGTGCCACCAGCCGGGGGGTAAACACTGAAGCTTTCTTT.

In regard to this clonotype: This may be a read error, as it is one base from a much larger clone. V gene TRBV30 combines with J gene TRBJ2-7; no firm D call. The CDR3 is made up of 12 amino acids. CDR1 GTSNPN and CDR2 SVGIG come from the germline V gene (reference sequence). V lost 3 bases and J 3 bases, leaving 9 bases between the germline ends. The CDR3 DNA follows: TGTGCCTGGAGGGAGTCAAGCTACGAGCAGTACTTC. Its protein is CAWRESSYEQYF.

This clonotype came up many times. The genes are TRBV9 and TRBJ1-5; 7 bases are a match to TRBD1. Germline values: CDR1 SGDLS, CDR2 YYNGEE. The CDR3 totals 15 residues. Trimming took 4 bases from V and 5 from J; bases not matched to a gene: 9. The CDR3 sequence is CASSITGERDQPQHF. The CDR3 nucleotides are TGTGCCAGCAGCATCACAGGGGAGCGGGATCAGCCCCAGCATTTT.

This clonotype was seen ten or more times. The chain has TRBV25-1 and TRBJ1-1, with D perhaps TRBD1 (5 bases). Trimming shortened V by 3 bases and J by 5 bases, and 13 bases separated the two germline ends. The germline V gene encodes CDR1 MGHDK and CDR2 SYGVNS. There are 14 residues in the CDR3. The chain's CDR3 is CASSDWDVMTEAFF. In DNA, the CDR3 is TGTGCCAGCAGTGACTGGGACGTAATGACTGAAGCTTTCTTT.

This rearrangement joins TRBV7-9 to TRBJ2-2, with D perhaps TRBD2 (5 bases). Per the germline V gene, CDR1 is SEHNR and CDR2 is FQNEAQ (reference sequence). V was shortened by 5 bases and J by 5 bases, with 15 bases between the two germline ends. The CDR3 is made up of 15 amino acids. CDR3 protein: CASSQVSGSTGELFF. As DNA, the CDR3 is TGTGCCAGCAGCCAAGTGAGCGGCTCGACCGGGGAGCTGTTTTTT.

This clonotype turned up a few times. The chain joins TRBV29-1 to TRBJ1-1; D may be TRBD1 (6 bases). This CDR3 is built from 12 residues. Germline CDR1 is SQVTM and CDR2 is ANQGSEA. V was clipped by 6 bases and J by 1 base, with 9 bases between them. The DNA for the CDR3 is TGCAGCGTCATGACAGGGAACACTGAAGCTTTCTTT. Translated, it gives CSVMTGNTEAFF.

This chain connects TRBV29-1 to TRBJ2-3; 12 bases are shared with TRBD2. This CDR3 contains 13 residues. Trimming took 4 bases from V and 6 from J; bases not matched to a gene: 2. Germline V CDR1 and CDR2: SQVTM, ANQGSEA. CDR3 nucleotide sequence: TGCAGCGTTGGGACTAGCGGGACCGATACGCAGTATTTT. Amino acid sequence: CSVGTSGTDTQYF.

The table lists this clonotype with many counts. The chain links TRBV6-1 to TRBJ2-1; no firm D call. Germline CDR1 reads MNHNS; CDR2 reads SASEGT. Trimming took 6 bases from V and 4 from J, leaving 4 bases between them. CDR3 length: 11 amino acids. Here the CDR3 DNA reads TGTGCCAGCAGACAGTACAATGAGCAGTTCTTC. Its translation: CASRQYNEQFF.

V gene TRBV19 combines with J gene TRBJ1-5, with a tentative D call TRBD1 (6 bases). Trimming removed 0 bases at V and 9 bases at J, with 12 bases between. From germline, CDR1 is LNHDA and CDR2 SQIVND (reference sequence). The CDR3 runs 14 residues. CDR3 sequence: CASSIEGATGPQHF. The CDR3 DNA reads TGTGCCAGTAGTATAGAGGGGGCGACTGGGCCCCAGCATTTT.

V is TRBV29-1 and J is TRBJ1-1; D is unclear. CDR1 SQVTM and CDR2 ANQGSEA come from the germline V gene. This CDR3 is built from 13 residues. Deletions cut 0 bases from V and 8 bases from J, with 13 bases between. CDR3 residues: CSVEEHIGVEAFF. The DNA for the CDR3 is TGCAGCGTTGAAGAGCACATTGGTGTCGAAGCTTTCTTT.

The chain has TRBV13 and TRBJ2-5, with 7 bases matching TRBD2. Germline trimming cut 5 bases from V and 3 bases from J; bases unmatched to any gene: 3. The CDR3 has 13 residues. Germline V lookup: CDR1 PRHDT, CDR2 FYEKMQ (reference sequence). CDR3 bases: TGTGCCAGCAGCCCACGGGGGGAAGAGACCCAGTACTTC. Amino acid sequence: CASSPRGEETQYF. The entire variable domain, with the rest obtained from reference TRBV13 and TRBJ2-5, is as follows: AAGVIQSPRHLIKEKRETATLKCYPIPRHDTVYWYQQGPGQDPQFLISFYEKMQSDKGSIPDRFSAQQFSDYHSELNMSSLELGDSALYFCASSPRGEETQYFGPGTRLLVL.